The T cell receptor beta chain described here comes from a study of shared clonotypes between healthy human individuals. CDR1 and CDR2 (germline): LGHNA, YSLEER. The CDR3 extends over 15 amino acids. V was shortened by 4 bases and J by 8 bases, with 17 bases between the two germline ends. Using immunoSEQ multiplex PCR, the repertoire was profiled, and TCRdb retains in-frame clones only, with some absent. The sample includes roughly 1 million clones, 78% of them seen just once. The split of CD4+ cells yielded CD45RA+ naive and CD45RA-negative memory subsets. This sequence joins TRBV4-3 and TRBJ1-4, with D maybe TRBD1 (6 bases). This receptor was taken from a man between 18 and 35 years old in good health. Some clones in this sample may be carry-over from other donors' samples. Sequences were obtained from memory CD4+ T cells from PBMCs. The subset is: CD45RA-negative fraction. CDR3 bases: TGCGCCAGCAGCCTAATAGGGGGAGTCGGGGAAAAACTGTTTTTT. Translated: CASSLIGGVGEKLFF.